The 30 T cell receptor beta chains below were found in one sample sequenced in a study of Graves' ophthalmopathy and Graves' hyperthyroidism. Amplification of TCR beta CDR3 regions used RNA transcripts. An opening RT-PCR round employed HTBI primers and preceded a second-round multiplex PCR. In TCRdb, the multiplex PCR reads were re-called with MiXCR into one record per CDR3 protein. The sample yields over a million distinct CDR3 sequences, about 35% seen once. The sample comprised peripheral blood or thyroid tissue (not recorded which). These receptors originate from an adult man with Graves' hyperthyroidism.

CDR3 bases: TGCAGCGTTGCCCCCCTGTTGGGACAGGCAGATACGCAGTATTTT. It yields the protein CSVAPLLGQADTQYF. The chain links TRBV29-1 to TRBJ2-3, with 8 bases identical to TRBD1. The CDR3 length is 15 residues. Trimming cost V 4 bases and J 4 bases; bases outside gene matches: 10. Germline CDR1 is SQVTM and CDR2 is ANQGSEA.

As regards this clonotype: One junction end disagrees with the germline gene, perhaps due to a read error. This chain links TRBV7-6 with TRBJ2-7, with 9 bases identical to TRBD2. CDR1 and CDR2 from the germline V gene are SGHVS and FNYEAQ. The CDR3 extends over 15 amino acids. CDR3 protein: CASSQGTSWYYEQYF. The CDR3 nucleotides read TGCGCCAGCAGCCAGGGGACTAGCTGGTACTACGAGCAGTACTTC.

This clonotype was seen a handful of times. The chain is built from TRBV28 and TRBJ2-7; D call uncertain. CDR1 and CDR2 from the germline V gene are MDHEN and SYDVKM. CDR3 length equals 10 residues. The DNA for the CDR3 is TGTGCTGCTGGGGCCTACGAGCAGTACTTC. Residues: CAAGAYEQYF.

V is TRBV7-8 and J is TRBJ1-6; 7 bases are shared with TRBD1. V shed 6 bases and J 11 bases; nucleotides not matched to a gene: 7. CDR1 is SGHVS, CDR2 FQNEAQ, per germline. The CDR3 is made up of 13 amino acids. The CDR3 reads CASRLGQYPPLHF. For the CDR3, the DNA is TGTGCCAGCAGGTTGGGACAGTATCCACCCCTCCACTTT.

This clonotype was observed at least ten times. The chain uses TRBV7-2 and TRBJ1-6; D is perhaps TRBD1 (5 bases). Trimming stripped 5 bases from V and 11 bases from J, with 16 bases between. CDR3 size: 14 residues. CDR1 and CDR2 (germline): SGHTA, FQGNSA. The CDR3 reads CASSLRGILPPLHF. CDR3 nucleotide sequence: TGTGCCAGCAGCCTGAGGGGTATCCTTCCACCCCTCCACTTT.

The gene calls are TRBV6-5 and TRBJ2-7; TRBD1 aligns across 8 bases. Germline-derived CDR1 and CDR2 are MNHEY and SVGAGI. CDR3 length: 15 amino acids. V lost 4 bases and J lost 2; bases outside the gene matches: 7. CDR3 coding DNA: TGTGCCAGCAGTTCCCCCAGGGGGCAAGCCTACGAGCAGTACTTC. Its translation is CASSSPRGQAYEQYF.

This clonotype was recorded a few times. The rearrangement links TRBV2 to TRBJ1-3, with no clear D. The CDR3 contains 14 residues. Germline V CDR1 and CDR2: SNHLY, FYNNEI. Trimming cost V 6 bases and J 0 bases, with 9 bases left between them. The CDR3 DNA sequence: TGTGCCAGCAGGGATAGACACTCTGGAAACACCATATATTTT. This encodes CASRDRHSGNTIYF.

The chain has TRBV10-3 and TRBJ1-3, with 10 bases identical to TRBD1. This CDR3 contains 14 residues. The trim removed 10 bases at V and 3 bases at J, leaving 6 bases unmatched. Germline CDR1 is ENHRY and CDR2 is SYGVKD. CDR3 sequence reads: CASRRDRGGNTIYF. The CDR3 bases are TGTGCCAGCAGACGGGACAGGGGTGGAAACACCATATATTTT.

A note on this clonotype: The germline gene is not matched at one end of the junction; a read error may be the cause. The chain carries TRBV29-1 and TRBJ1-2; no firm D call. Per germline, CDR1 SQVTM and CDR2 ANQGSEA. The CDR3 is made up of 12 amino acids. The CDR3 coding sequence is TGCAGCGTTGGTAGGGCAAGCTATGGCTACACTTTC. This codes for CSVGRASYGYTF.

The CDR3 loop reads CASSRRRANTEAFF. The CDR3 nucleotides read TGTGCCAGCAGTAGGCGGAGGGCGAACACTGAAGCTTTCTTT. V is TRBV12-3 or TRBV12-4 and J is TRBJ1-1; no firm D call. There are 14 residues in the CDR3. Trimming removed 5 bases at V and 1 base at J, with 11 bases between.

This clonotype has only a few counts. The chain recombines TRBV19 with TRBJ1-3; D unresolved. In germline, CDR1 is LNHDA, CDR2 SQIVND (reference sequence). Trimming shortened V by 4 bases and J by 0 bases, and 10 bases separated the two germline ends. This CDR3 is built from 15 residues. This CDR3 reads CASSTTPDSGNTIYF. In nucleotides, the CDR3 is TGTGCCAGTAGTACGACACCCGACTCTGGAAACACCATATATTTT.

This clonotype occurred a few times. The J gene is TRBJ2-7, the V gene TRBV27; 8 nucleotides agree with TRBD2. The germline CDR1 and CDR2 sequences are MNHEY and SMNVEV (reference sequence). The ends lost 5 bases at V and 6 bases at J; junction bases unmatched: 6. The CDR3 is 13 amino acids. The CDR3 DNA follows: TGTGCCAGCAGTCTGACCGGGACTAGCGAGCAGTACTTC. Protein sequence: CASSLTGTSEQYF.

This rearrangement joins TRBV19 to TRBJ2-6, with D possibly TRBD1 on 6 matching bases. This CDR3 region has 17 residues. The V gene lost 5 bases and the J gene lost 5 bases, with 19 bases spanning the gap. Germline V gene sequence: CDR1 LNHDA, CDR2 SQIVND (reference sequence). The CDR3 DNA is TGTGCCAGTAGTCCTGGGGACATTAGCCTCTGGGCCAACGTCCTGACTTTC. This sequence encodes CASSPGDISLWANVLTF.

This sequence joins TRBV2 and TRBJ1-5, with 11 nucleotides matching TRBD1. The V segment lost 6 bases and the J segment 5 bases; nucleotides outside the gene matches: 6. Germline assignment: CDR1 SNHLY and CDR2 FYNNEI. The CDR3 spans 15 residues. CDR3 amino acids: CASRTGDRGDQPQHF. In DNA form, the CDR3 reads TGTGCCAGCAGAACAGGGGACAGGGGGGATCAGCCCCAGCATTTT.

This clonotype has ten or more counts. V usage is TRBV7-9 and J usage is TRBJ1-1, with 7 bases lining up with TRBD1. In germline, CDR1 is SEHNR, CDR2 FQNEAQ (reference sequence). V lost 3 bases, J lost 1 base, and 8 bases stayed unmatched. The CDR3 has 16 residues. The CDR3 sequence is CASSFPHGTENTEAFF. CDR3 DNA sequence: TGTGCCAGCAGCTTCCCACACGGGACAGAGAACACTGAAGCTTTCTTT.

This clonotype was detected ten times or more. This chain uses TRBV7-2 with TRBJ2-7, with D tentatively TRBD1 (5 bases). CDR1 is SGHTA, CDR2 FQGNSA, per germline. There are 11 residues in the CDR3. Between the trimmed V and J ends, which lost 4 bases and 6 bases, there was a span of 7 bases. The CDR3 coding sequence is TGTGCCAGCAGCTACAGGTCCGAGCAGTACTTC. Translating gives CASSYRSEQYF.

The chain links TRBV10-3 to TRBJ1-1, with TRBD1 as a possible D gene (5 bases). The germline V gene encodes CDR1 ENHRY and CDR2 SYGVKD. The CDR3 is made up of 14 amino acids. Deletions cut 6 bases from V and 5 bases from J, with 16 bases between. The CDR3 is CAIRGLAGGTEAFF. In DNA form, the CDR3 reads TGTGCCATCAGGGGACTAGCGGGAGGTACTGAAGCTTTCTTT.

This clonotype appeared many times. The V and J genes are TRBV7-2 and TRBJ1-1, with D perhaps TRBD1 (6 bases). Per germline, CDR1 SGHTA and CDR2 FQGNSA. V lost 5 bases to trimming and J lost 6 bases, with 13 bases between them. This CDR3 comprises 13 residues. The CDR3 here is CASSRTGLSEAFF. In DNA, the CDR3 is TGTGCCAGCAGCAGAACAGGGTTGTCTGAAGCTTTCTTT.

This clonotype was detected many times. The genes are TRBV2 and TRBJ2-7; 7 nucleotides line up with TRBD1. The CDR3 is 14 residues long. Germline loops: CDR1 SNHLY, CDR2 FYNNEI. V lost 6 bases, J lost 4 bases, and 9 bases stayed unmatched. The CDR3 bases are TGTGCCAGCAGGCGACAGGGTGGGGAATACGAGCAGTACTTC. It codes for CASRRQGGEYEQYF.

This clonotype was observed a handful of times. The chain joins TRBV6-1 to TRBJ1-1; D remains unclear. Germline V lookup: CDR1 MNHNS, CDR2 SASEGT. Trimming took 2 bases from V and 0 from J, leaving 10 bases between them. This CDR3 has 15 amino acids. Here the CDR3 reads CASSEFPGMNTEAFF. CDR3 bases: TGTGCCAGCAGTGAATTTCCGGGGATGAACACTGAAGCTTTCTTT.

This clonotype was recorded at least ten times. V and J are TRBV9 and TRBJ2-2; D is possibly TRBD1 or TRBD2 (5 bases each). V gave up 7 bases and J gave up 4 bases, with 5 bases separating them. Germline V gene data show CDR1 as SGDLS and CDR2 as YYNGEE. The CDR3 runs 11 residues. This CDR3 is CASGTTGELFF. The CDR3, as DNA: TGTGCCAGCGGGACCACCGGGGAGCTGTTTTTT.

To note about this clonotype: A single base separates this from a much larger clone, so it may be a read error. The chain couples TRBV10-3 to TRBJ2-5; 7 nucleotides line up with TRBD2. Germline V gene lookup returns CDR1 ENHRY and CDR2 SYGVKD. The CDR3 is made up of 11 amino acids. CDR3 sequence: CASSAGGTQSF. The CDR3 DNA reads TGTGCCAGCAGCGCCGGGGGGACCCAGTCCTTC.

Many counts were recorded for this clonotype. The chain uses TRBV25-1 and TRBJ2-7; 10 nucleotides match TRBD1. The germline gives CDR1 MGHDK, CDR2 SYGVNS. The CDR3 covers 16 residues. V lost 6 bases to trimming and J lost 6 bases; unmatched junction nucleotides: 14. The CDR3 region is CASSPTSGQGVVEQYF. In nucleotides, the CDR3 is TGTGCCAGCAGCCCTACGAGTGGACAGGGGGTGGTCGAGCAGTACTTC.

The chain couples TRBV15 to TRBJ1-4, with unresolved D. Deletions cut 4 bases from V and 4 bases from J, with 7 bases between. Germline V CDR1 and CDR2: LNHNV, YYDKDF (reference sequence). CDR3 length: 13 residues. The CDR3 loop is CATSTEGNEKLFF. The CDR3 nucleotides read TGTGCCACCAGCACGGAGGGTAATGAAAAACTGTTTTTT. The variable domain in full, completed from reference TRBV15 and TRBJ1-4, reads DAMVIQNPRYQVTQFGKPVTLSCSQTLNHNVMYWYQQKSSQAPKLLFHYYDKDFNNEADTPDNFQSRRPNTSFCFLDIRSPGLGDTAMYLCATSTEGNEKLFFGSGTQLSVL.

This clonotype has just a few counts. This chain uses TRBV10-3 with TRBJ2-7, with D perhaps matching TRBD2 (5 bases). This CDR3 region has 13 residues. The V gene lost 4 bases and the J gene lost 2 bases, with 9 bases spanning the gap. The V gene's germline CDR1 is ENHRY and CDR2 SYGVKD. CDR3 sequence (DNA): TGTGCCATCAGTGTCAGCGGAACCTACGAGCAGTACTTC. Translation gives CAISVSGTYEQYF.

Of note for this clonotype: Being one base from a much bigger clone, this may be a read error. CDR3 sequence: CASSPQRTSGETQYF. CDR3 sequence (DNA): TGTGCCAGCAGTCCACAAAGGACTAGCGGTGAGACCCAGTACTTC. The genes are TRBV2 and TRBJ2-5; 10 nucleotides agree with TRBD2. This CDR3 spans 15 amino acids. After removal of 5 bases from V and 5 bases from J, the junction contained 8 bases not matched to a gene. Germline values: CDR1 SNHLY, CDR2 FYNNEI. Using reference TRBV2 and TRBJ2-5 for the parts outside the CDR3, the full variable domain is EPEVTQTPSHQVTQMGQEVILRCVPISNHLYFYWYRQILGQKVEFLVSFYNNEISEKSEIFDDQFSVERPDGSNFTLKIRSTKLEDSAMYFCASSPQRTSGETQYFGPGTRLLVL.

This chain joins TRBV10-3 and TRBJ2-7; D tentatively reads TRBD1 or TRBD2 (5 bases each). Per germline, CDR1 ENHRY and CDR2 SYGVKD. V lost 8 bases to trimming and J lost 3 bases, with 11 bases between them. The CDR3 is made up of 12 amino acids. CDR3 coding DNA: TGTGCCATCGGGACCGACATCTACGAGCAGTACTTC. Amino acids: CAIGTDIYEQYF.

Worth noting for this clonotype: A read error may be the cause here, since a much bigger clone is one base away. Because it lacks the conserved phenylalanine or tryptophan at the end, this CDR3 is likely a read error. The genes are TRBV2 and TRBJ2-7; 8 positions match TRBD2. This CDR3 contains 16 residues. Germline V gives CDR1 SNHLY, CDR2 FYNNEI. V gave up 0 bases and J gave up 0 bases; unmatched junction bases: 4. Written as DNA, the CDR3 is TGTGCCAGCAGTGAAGCTTACCGGGGGGGCTCCTACGAGCAGTACTTG. Translation gives CASSEAYRGGSYEQYL.

There are many counts of this clonotype. This rearrangement joins TRBV6-6 to TRBJ2-7; 7 positions match TRBD1. Trimming at V came to 7 bases and at J to 7 bases, leaving 4 bases not matched to a gene. Germline lookup yields CDR1 MNHNY and CDR2 SVGAGI (reference sequence). This CDR3 region has 11 residues. DNA for the CDR3: TGTGCCAGCACTACGGGACAGGAGCAGTACTTC. Its protein product is CASTTGQEQYF.

This clonotype was detected ten times or more. This chain connects TRBV2 to TRBJ1-2, with D possibly TRBD1 on 6 matching bases. The germline V and J ends were trimmed by 3 bases and 4 bases, with 9 bases remaining between them. This CDR3 region has 13 residues. Germline CDR1 reads SNHLY; CDR2 reads FYNNEI. CDR3: CASSDQGSYGYTF. The CDR3 nucleotides read TGTGCCAGCAGTGATCAGGGGTCCTATGGCTACACCTTC.